Shown below are 29 T cell receptor beta chains from a single sample sequenced in a study of blood T cell repertoires in COVID-19. Libraries were prepared by immunoSEQ multiplex PCR; TCRdb keeps only in-frame clonotypes and omits some of them. Of around 170,000 clones listed, roughly four fifths are singletons. Specimen: peripheral blood. The receptors were sampled from a woman aged 70-85 years with COVID-19, enrolled during active disease.

V usage is TRBV7-6 and J usage is TRBJ1-3; 7 nucleotides match TRBD1. Germline loops: CDR1 SGHVS, CDR2 FNYEAQ. The CDR3 sequence is 16 residues long. V dropped 2 bases and J dropped 8; count of bases not matched to a gene: 12. This CDR3 reads CASSLTFSTGMDTIYF. CDR3 nucleotide sequence: TGTGCCAGCAGCTTAACGTTTTCGACAGGGATGGACACCATATATTTT. Drawing the rest from reference TRBV7-6 and TRBJ1-3, the complete variable domain is GAGVSQSPRYKVTKRGQDVALRCDPISGHVSLYWYRQALGQGPEFLTYFNYEAQQDKSGLPNDRFSAERPEGSISTLTIQRTEQRDSAMYRCASSLTFSTGMDTIYFGEGSWLTVV.

The chain joins TRBV10-3 to TRBJ2-1, with TRBD2 identical over 15 bases. V trimming: 1 base; J trimming: 10 bases; junction bases outside the gene matches: 5. The germline V gene encodes CDR1 ENHRY and CDR2 SYGVKD. The CDR3 length is 16 residues. In DNA, the CDR3 is TGTGCCATCAGTGAGTTGGGACTAGCGGGAGGTGGGGAGCAGTTCTTC. Translating it yields CAISELGLAGGGEQFF.

The gene calls are TRBV27 and TRBJ2-7, with TRBD2 as a possible D gene (6 bases). CDR1 is MNHEY, CDR2 SMNVEV, per germline (reference sequence). Trimming pared 1 base from V and 6 bases from J, leaving 7 bases between. The CDR3 is made up of 12 amino acids. The CDR3 region is CASSLFGGEQYF. In DNA, the CDR3 is TGTGCCAGCAGTTTATTCGGGGGCGAGCAGTACTTC.

The J gene is TRBJ1-6, the V gene TRBV9, with 10 bases lining up with TRBD1. The CDR3 contains 15 residues. V trimming: 0 bases; J trimming: 9 bases; junction bases outside the gene matches: 3. CDR1 is SGDLS and CDR2 is YYNGEE in the germline V gene. The CDR3 sequence is CASSVGQGARSPLHF. CDR3 bases: TGTGCCAGCAGCGTAGGACAGGGGGCGCGTTCACCCCTCCACTTT.

The V call is TRBV18, the J call TRBJ2-2; D perhaps matches TRBD1 (6 bases). Trimming took off 4 bases at V and 3 bases at J, with 12 bases between the two ends. The CDR3 extends over 15 amino acids. Per germline, CDR1 KGHSH and CDR2 LQKENI. As DNA, the CDR3 is TGTGCCAGCTCACGAATACAGGGTGACACCGGGGAGCTGTTTTTT. Translated, it gives CASSRIQGDTGELFF.

The J gene is TRBJ2-4, the V gene TRBV14; 8 bases are shared with TRBD2. The V and J ends lost 4 bases and 4 bases, in that order; junction bases with no gene match: 3. Germline CDR1 is SGHDN and CDR2 is FVKESK. The CDR3 covers 14 residues. CDR3 sequence reads: CASSLVAGKNIQYF. CDR3 nucleotide sequence: TGTGCCAGCAGCCTGGTAGCGGGAAAAAACATTCAGTACTTC.

CDR3 region: CASSSTGGEETQYF. In DNA, the CDR3 is TGTGCCAGCAGTTCTACGGGAGGCGAGGAGACCCAGTACTTC. The genes are TRBV28 and TRBJ2-5, with 7 bases fitting TRBD2. V shed 4 bases, J shed 5 bases, and the junction held 7 bases outside the gene matches. CDR1 is MDHEN, CDR2 SYDVKM, per germline. The length of the CDR3 is 14 residues.

This clone was seen a single time. The chain recombines TRBV30 with TRBJ1-5; D perhaps matches TRBD1 (5 bases). The CDR3 totals 14 residues. Trimming took 0 bases from V and 2 from J, leaving 8 bases between them. Germline lookup yields CDR1 GTSNPN and CDR2 SVGIG (reference sequence). Written as DNA, the CDR3 is TGTGCCTGGAGTGTAGTAGGGGGCAATCAGCCCCAGCATTTT. This codes for CAWSVVGGNQPQHF. Combining the CDR3 with reference TRBV30 and TRBJ1-5 gives the whole variable domain SQTIHQWPATLVQPVGSPLSLECTVEGTSNPNLYWYRQAAGRGLQLLFYSVGIGQISSEVPQNLSASRPQDRQFILSSKKLLLSDSGFYLCAWSVVGGNQPQHFGDGTRLSIL.

This clone was seen a single time. The chain is built from TRBV6-4 and TRBJ1-1; D is possibly TRBD1 (5 bases). V lost 6 bases, J lost 1 base, and 15 bases lay in between. The CDR3 length is 15 residues. Germline loops: CDR1 MRHNA, CDR2 SNTAGT. CDR3 sequence: CASSPQGGKNTEAFF. DNA for the CDR3: TGTGCCAGCAGCCCCCAGGGTGGGAAGAACACTGAAGCTTTCTTT.

The rearrangement links TRBV30 to TRBJ2-5, with a weak D call TRBD1 (6 bases). The CDR3 length is 17 residues. The V gene lost 0 bases and the J gene lost 3 bases, with 20 bases spanning the gap. CDR1 is GTSNPN, CDR2 SVGIG, per germline (reference sequence). As DNA, the CDR3 is TGTGCCTGGAGTGTAAGATCCGGGACACGACGGAAAGAGACCCAGTACTTC. This gives the protein CAWSVRSGTRRKETQYF.

The chain joins TRBV5-1 to TRBJ2-3; 8 bases fit TRBD2. Germline V lookup: CDR1 SGHRS, CDR2 YFSETQ. The CDR3 runs 14 residues. J lost 7 bases, V lost 0 bases, and 4 bases had no gene match. The CDR3 reads CASSLGSGTNTQYF. The CDR3 bases are TGCGCCAGCAGCTTGGGTAGCGGGACCAATACGCAGTATTTT. The entire variable domain, with the rest obtained from reference TRBV5-1 and TRBJ2-3, is as follows: KAGVTQTPRYLIKTRGQQVTLSCSPISGHRSVSWYQQTPGQGLQFLFEYFSETQRNKGNFPGRFSGRQFSNSRSEMNVSTLELGDSALYLCASSLGSGTNTQYFGPGTRLTVL.

This chain uses TRBV7-2 with TRBJ2-4, with 9 bases lining up with TRBD2. Trimming at V came to 4 bases and at J to 8 bases, leaving 9 bases not matched to a gene. The CDR3 runs to 15 residues. Germline V lookup: CDR1 SGHTA, CDR2 FQGNSA. CDR3 in DNA: TGTGCCAGCAGCTCCTGGCGGGAGGGCCGGGACATTCAGTACTTC. Protein sequence: CASSSWREGRDIQYF.

The rearrangement joins TRBV28 to TRBJ2-1; perhaps TRBD2 as D (6 bases). Per the germline V gene, CDR1 is MDHEN and CDR2 is SYDVKM. CDR3 length: 12 residues. Trimming removed 7 bases at V and 7 bases at J, with 11 bases between. The CDR3: CASTSVRNEQFF. The CDR3, as DNA: TGTGCCAGCACTAGCGTAAGGAATGAGCAGTTCTTC. Based on the CDR3 plus reference TRBV28 and TRBJ2-1, the full variable domain is DVKVTQSSRYLVKRTGEKVFLECVQDMDHENMFWYRQDPGLGLRLIYFSYDVKMKEKGDIPEGYSVSREKKERFSLILESASTNQTSMYLCASTSVRNEQFFGPGTRLTVL.

This clone occurred once. The chain has TRBV6-1 and TRBJ1-2, with D maybe TRBD1 (5 bases). This CDR3 spans 16 amino acids. Germline-derived CDR1 and CDR2 are MNHNS and SASEGT. The V gene lost 1 base and the J gene lost 2 bases, with 14 bases spanning the gap. CDR3 amino acids: CASSEVGRGGNYGYTF. The CDR3 region has the DNA TGTGCCAGCAGTGAAGTTGGTAGGGGAGGGAACTATGGCTACACCTTC.

The chain recombines TRBV9 with TRBJ2-1; 7 bases are shared with TRBD2. CDR1 is SGDLS, CDR2 YYNGEE, per germline. The V segment lost 5 bases and the J segment 0 bases; nucleotides outside the gene matches: 8. This CDR3 region has 16 residues. CDR3 amino acids: CASSRTGGSSYNEQFF. CDR3 DNA sequence: TGTGCCAGCAGTCGAACGGGCGGGAGCTCCTACAATGAGCAGTTCTTC.

The chain combines TRBV2 with TRBJ1-1, with D hard to call. Germline CDR1 is SNHLY and CDR2 is FYNNEI. V was cut by 1 base and J by 10 bases, with 13 bases left in between. This CDR3 has 13 amino acids. The CDR3 loop reads CASSEGLVVRAFF. CDR3 bases: TGTGCCAGCAGTGAAGGACTTGTAGTGCGAGCTTTCTTT.

This clone was counted a single time. The chain employs TRBV19 and TRBJ1-4; D is ambiguous. Germline CDR1 is LNHDA and CDR2 is SQIVND (reference sequence). The germline V and J ends were trimmed by 4 bases and 6 bases, with 30 bases remaining between them. The CDR3 has 20 amino acids. The CDR3: CASSKQQPGSQRRWYEKLFF. For the CDR3, the DNA is TGTGCCAGTAGTAAGCAGCAACCGGGAAGCCAGCGCAGGTGGTATGAAAAACTGTTTTTT.

The gene calls are TRBV7-6 and TRBJ2-2, with TRBD1 matching over 7 bases. Germline V gene lookup returns CDR1 SGHVS and CDR2 FNYEAQ. Losses at the gene ends were 5 bases for V and 5 bases for J; bases not matched to a gene: 8. The length of the CDR3 is 15 residues. CDR3 in amino acids: CASSRDRVTTGELFF. Here the CDR3 DNA reads TGTGCCAGCAGCCGCGACAGGGTGACAACCGGGGAGCTGTTTTTT. The whole variable domain, remainder taken from reference TRBV7-6 and TRBJ2-2, is GAGVSQSPRYKVTKRGQDVALRCDPISGHVSLYWYRQALGQGPEFLTYFNYEAQQDKSGLPNDRFSAERPEGSISTLTIQRTEQRDSAMYRCASSRDRVTTGELFFGEGSRLTVL.

The genes are TRBV19 and TRBJ2-5; 7 bases line up with TRBD1. The CDR3 loop spans 16 amino acids. Germline V gene lookup returns CDR1 LNHDA and CDR2 SQIVND (reference sequence). The V and J ends lost 5 bases and 1 base, in that order; junction bases with no gene match: 10. CDR3 nucleotides: TGTGCCAGTAGTGCGATGGAAGGGACAGCCCAAGAGACCCAGTACTTC. Its protein product is CASSAMEGTAQETQYF.

This chain connects TRBV7-6 to TRBJ2-5; TRBD2 matches 12 bases. The CDR3 length is 17 residues. V lost 5 bases and J lost 4; bases outside the gene matches: 11. Germline V gene lookup returns CDR1 SGHVS and CDR2 FNYEAQ. CDR3 amino acids: CASSGGLAGMRPETQYF. DNA of the CDR3: TGTGCCAGCAGCGGGGGACTAGCGGGCATGCGTCCAGAGACCCAGTACTTC.

This clone was counted once. The rearrangement links TRBV5-1 to TRBJ1-1; 8 bases line up with TRBD1. CDR3 length equals 14 residues. The trim removed 0 bases at V and 10 bases at J, leaving 8 bases unmatched. The germline V gene has CDR1 SGHRS and CDR2 YFSETQ. The CDR3: CASSLGDRQGRAFF. For the CDR3, the DNA is TGCGCCAGCAGCTTGGGGGACCGACAGGGGAGAGCTTTCTTT. The entire variable domain, with the rest obtained from reference TRBV5-1 and TRBJ1-1, is as follows: KAGVTQTPRYLIKTRGQQVTLSCSPISGHRSVSWYQQTPGQGLQFLFEYFSETQRNKGNFPGRFSGRQFSNSRSEMNVSTLELGDSALYLCASSLGDRQGRAFFGQGTRLTVV.

The genes are TRBV18 and TRBJ1-1; weak D call: TRBD1 (5 bases). Trimming took off 4 bases at V and 1 base at J, with 16 bases between the two ends. CDR1 is KGHSH, CDR2 LQKENI, per germline. The CDR3 length is 16 residues. CDR3 protein: CASSRVRQGTNTEAFF. In DNA form, the CDR3 reads TGTGCCAGCTCACGCGTGCGTCAGGGTACGAACACTGAAGCTTTCTTT.

This chain uses TRBV5-6 with TRBJ2-7; tentative D call: TRBD2 (5 bases). Germline lookup yields CDR1 SGHDT and CDR2 YYEEEE. With 5 bases removed from V and 5 bases from J, the gap between germline ends came to 17 bases. The CDR3 totals 14 residues. This chain's CDR3 is CASRLSGTVNEQYF. CDR3 in DNA: TGTGCCAGCAGATTAAGCGGTACGGTTAACGAGCAGTACTTC.

The gene calls are TRBV9 and TRBJ2-6; possibly TRBD2 for D (5 bases). Germline loops: CDR1 SGDLS, CDR2 YYNGEE. The CDR3 totals 15 residues. V was cut by 4 bases and J by 2 bases, with 10 bases left in between. DNA for the CDR3: TGTGCCAGCAGCCCTCGAGGGCCTGGGGCCAACGTCCTGACTTTC. Translated, it gives CASSPRGPGANVLTF.

This rearrangement joins TRBV12-3 or TRBV12-4 to TRBJ2-1, with a tentative D call TRBD1 (5 bases). The CDR3 runs to 11 residues. V was shortened by 4 bases and J by 10 bases, with 8 bases between the two germline ends. The CDR3 is CASSYRTEQFF. The CDR3 DNA is TGTGCCAGCAGTTATCGGACAGAGCAGTTCTTC.

The CDR3 here is CASSEVSLAGGWGATQYF. As DNA, the CDR3 is TGTGCCAGCAGTGAAGTTTCTCTAGCGGGAGGGTGGGGGGCTACGCAGTATTTT. V usage is TRBV2 and J usage is TRBJ2-3, with 12 positions matching TRBD2. Germline loops: CDR1 SNHLY, CDR2 FYNNEI. The CDR3 contains 18 residues. After removal of 1 base from V and 8 bases from J, the junction contained 13 bases not matched to a gene.

For the CDR3, the DNA is TGTGCCAGCAGTGATGCCGGGTTGGGCAATCAGCCCCAGCATTTT. It encodes CASSDAGLGNQPQHF. V is TRBV6-1 and J is TRBJ1-5; no definite D call. V shed 3 bases and J shed 2 bases, with 11 bases lying between them. The CDR3 has 15 residues. Looked up from germline, CDR1 is MNHNS and CDR2 is SASEGT.

This clone was seen a single time. This chain uses TRBV6-5 with TRBJ1-4; no definite D call. The CDR3 length is 12 residues. V was pared by 0 bases and J by 8 bases, with 4 bases between. Germline assignment: CDR1 MNHEY and CDR2 SVGAGI. CDR3 DNA: TGTGCCAGCAGTTACTCGGGCGAAAAACTGTTTTTT. Residues: CASSYSGEKLFF.

V is TRBV13 and J is TRBJ1-4; D might be TRBD1 (5 bases). The CDR3 sequence is 16 residues long. The V gene lost 2 bases and the J gene lost 7 bases, with 17 bases spanning the gap. Germline values: CDR1 PRHDT, CDR2 FYEKMQ (reference sequence). The CDR3 coding sequence is TGTGCCAGCAGCTTACAGGGACCCGGGCGGGGTGAAAAACTGTTTTTT. Its protein product is CASSLQGPGRGEKLFF.